A single sample is the source of the 12 T cell receptor beta chains below, sequenced in a study of blood T cell repertoires in COVID-19. Generated by immunoSEQ multiplex PCR, the TCRdb table keeps only in-frame clones and is missing some. This table has roughly 700,000 clones, about 87% appearing once. Sequencing used peripheral blood. These receptors originate from a woman aged 18-35 years with acute or convalescent COVID-19.

The chain is built from TRBV7-2 and TRBJ1-5, with D perhaps matching TRBD1 (6 bases). Germline CDR1 and CDR2: SGHTA and FQGNSA. There are 14 residues in the CDR3. V was pared by 5 bases and J by 6 bases, with 14 bases between. The CDR3, as DNA: TGTGCCAGCAGCGGCAGGGGAAGGGGTCAGCCCCAGCATTTT. The encoded protein is CASSGRGRGQPQHF. The entire variable domain, with the rest obtained from reference TRBV7-2 and TRBJ1-5, is as follows: GAGVSQSPSNKVTEKGKDVELRCDPISGHTALYWYRQSLGQGLEFLIYFQGNSAPDKSGLPSDRFSAERTGGSVSTLTIQRTQQEDSAVYLCASSGRGRGQPQHFGDGTRLSIL.

The CDR3 DNA sequence: TGCGCCAGCACGGCGGGGGGCAATGAGCAGTTCTTC. Amino acid sequence: CASTAGGNEQFF. V is TRBV5-1 and J is TRBJ2-1, with 8 bases matching TRBD2. The V gene end was trimmed by 6 bases and the J gene end by 6 bases; junction bases not matched to a gene: 2. The CDR3 has 12 residues. Germline values: CDR1 SGHRS, CDR2 YFSETQ.

CDR3 in amino acids: CATSDTPGQTPEAFF. The CDR3 nucleotides are TGTGCCACCAGTGATACACCGGGACAGACCCCTGAAGCTTTCTTT. The rearrangement uses TRBV24-1 and TRBJ1-1; 7 bases match TRBD1. The ends lost 3 bases at V and 6 bases at J; junction bases unmatched: 9. Germline CDR1 KGHDR, CDR2 SFDVKD. The CDR3 runs to 15 residues.

The rearrangement joins TRBV5-1 to TRBJ2-3; a weak D match, TRBD1 (5 bases). V was clipped by 4 bases and J by 5 bases, with 14 bases between them. This CDR3 spans 14 amino acids. The germline V gene has CDR1 SGHRS and CDR2 YFSETQ. Here the CDR3 DNA reads TGCGCCAGCAGCCCCGACAGTGCCGGAGATACGCAGTATTTT. This sequence encodes CASSPDSAGDTQYF.

This clone showed up just a few times. The chain has TRBV7-3 and TRBJ2-3; the D gene is possibly TRBD1 (7 bases). The V end lost 3 bases, the J end lost 4 bases, and 14 bases lay between the germline ends. Germline V CDR1 and CDR2: SGHTA, FQGTGA. The CDR3 length is 15 residues. CDR3: CASSFGQGEADTQYF. The CDR3, as DNA: TGTGCCAGCAGCTTCGGGCAGGGGGAGGCAGATACGCAGTATTTT.

This chain joins TRBV19 and TRBJ2-6, with D possibly matching TRBD1 (5 bases). Germline V gives CDR1 LNHDA, CDR2 SQIVND (reference sequence). Trimming removed 7 bases from V and 0 bases from J, with 10 bases in between. This CDR3 comprises 15 residues. The CDR3 DNA sequence: TGTGCCAGTAAACAGGCCCGCTCTGGGGCCAACGTCCTGACTTTC. Residues: CASKQARSGANVLTF. The entire variable domain, with the rest obtained from reference TRBV19 and TRBJ2-6, is as follows: DGGITQSPKYLFRKEGQNVTLSCEQNLNHDAMYWYRQDPGQGLRLIYYSQIVNDFQKGDIAEGYSVSREKKESFPLTVTSAQKNPTAFYLCASKQARSGANVLTFGAGSRLTVL.

The chain couples TRBV30 to TRBJ1-1, with no clear D. This CDR3 is 16 amino acids long. V was shortened by 2 bases and J by 1 base, with 17 bases between the two germline ends. The germline gives CDR1 GTSNPN, CDR2 SVGIG (reference sequence). The CDR3 reads CAWSLERYGWNTEAFF. DNA for the CDR3: TGTGCCTGGAGTTTGGAGAGGTATGGATGGAACACTGAAGCTTTCTTT.

The chain uses TRBV5-1 and TRBJ2-7; perhaps TRBD2 as D (6 bases). V was clipped by 0 bases and J by 2 bases, with 12 bases between them. This CDR3 has 15 amino acids. Germline CDR1 reads SGHRS; CDR2 reads YFSETQ. CDR3 DNA: TGCGCCAGCAGCTTGGGGGGGGACCGAACCTACGAGCAGTACTTC. Protein sequence: CASSLGGDRTYEQYF.

This sequence joins TRBV18 and TRBJ2-7; 8 bases fit TRBD1. V dropped 1 base and J dropped 5; count of bases not matched to a gene: 4. The germline V gene encodes CDR1 KGHSH and CDR2 LQKENI. The CDR3 covers 14 residues. CDR3 residues: CASSPLGQGNEQYF. The CDR3 DNA is TGTGCCAGCTCACCACTTGGACAGGGCAACGAGCAGTACTTC.

This chain connects TRBV30 to TRBJ1-2, with TRBD1 as a possible D gene (6 bases). Germline lookup yields CDR1 GTSNPN and CDR2 SVGIG (reference sequence). Trimming pared 1 base from V and 7 bases from J, leaving 13 bases between. This CDR3 is 13 amino acids long. For the CDR3, the DNA is TGTGCCTGGAGTGAAGCAGGGGTTTTTGGCTACACCTTC. Protein sequence: CAWSEAGVFGYTF. Full variable domain (missing parts from reference TRBV30 and TRBJ1-2): SQTIHQWPATLVQPVGSPLSLECTVEGTSNPNLYWYRQAAGRGLQLLFYSVGIGQISSEVPQNLSASRPQDRQFILSSKKLLLSDSGFYLCAWSEAGVFGYTFGSGTRLTVV.

V usage is TRBV18 and J usage is TRBJ1-3; D gene uncertain. The ends were cut back, 6 bases at V and 0 bases at J, with 6 bases in the middle. The CDR3 loop spans 13 amino acids. The germline gives CDR1 KGHSH, CDR2 LQKENI. The CDR3 sequence is CASSPGSGNTIYF. In nucleotides, the CDR3 is TGTGCCAGCTCCCCCGGCTCTGGAAACACCATATATTTT.

This rearrangement joins TRBV5-5 to TRBJ1-4, with 9 positions matching TRBD1. The CDR3 consists of 15 residues. Germline V gives CDR1 SGHKS, CDR2 YYEKEE (reference sequence). V lost 4 bases, J lost 7 bases, and 8 bases stayed unmatched. Here the CDR3 DNA reads TGTGCCAGCAGCCCTAGGACAGGGGAGGGTGAAAAACTGTTTTTT. Translating it yields CASSPRTGEGEKLFF.